This TCR beta chain was found in a study of response to subunit inactivated influenza vaccine. About this clonotype itself: Its specificity is unknown.

Germline CDR1 reads MNHEY; CDR2 reads SMNVEV (reference sequence). This CDR3 spans 16 amino acids. Trimming at V came to 6 bases and at J to 6 bases, leaving 11 bases not matched to a gene. One entry per CDR3 protein results from TCRdb running MiXCR on the RT-PCR reads. The top ten hold approximately 3% of the sample, which has some 520,000 distinct CDR3 sequences, approximately 17% seen once. Study results and limitations: The authors put forward the suggestion that each seasonal influenza vaccination may bring in only a limited number of new T cells.

The chain has TRBV27 and TRBJ2-2; the match to TRBD1 covers 9 bases. This specimen consisted of CD4+ T cells sorted from PBMCs, obtained less than 30 months after vaccination. The sequence was collected from a man in his fifties or sixties who received an inactivated influenza vaccine. CDR3 sequence (DNA): TGTGCCAGCAGCTTCAAGACAGGGGGTAGGGCCGGGGAGCTGTTTTTT. This translates into CASSFKTGGRAGELFF.